This T cell receptor beta chain was observed in a study of cytomegalovirus exposure and HLA in healthy donors. Study background: Caucasian-associated ancestry cluster membership applied to 75% to 85% of a few hundred genotyped donors.

Study-wide results and limits: The presence/absence work took it that sequencing depth was about the same across donors. At a 0.05 false discovery rate, a later analysis found 15,000 to 20,000 TCR beta sequences to be associated with HLA alleles. When the data were analyzed later, several of the most significant clusters appeared to be linked to common viral pathogens.

In regard to this clone: Its antigen is still unknown.

Researchers ran the PCR with 60 Vbeta and 13 Jbeta primers. Measured with immunoSEQ multiplex PCR; TCRdb has only the in-frame clones, and not every one. The sample has approximately 61,000 clones; approximately 58% are singletons. Sequencing was performed on PBMCs. This receptor was taken from a woman between 50 and 59 years old in good health and CMV-seronegative.

Written as DNA, the CDR3 is TGCGCCAGCAGCGTTGGAGGGACAGGCGGAAACTCCTACAATGAGCAGTTCTTC. Translation gives CASSVGGTGGNSYNEQFF. This sequence joins TRBV5-1 and TRBJ2-1; 8 nucleotides line up with TRBD1. The CDR3 runs 18 residues. The germline V gene has CDR1 SGHRS and CDR2 YFSETQ. V was clipped by 4 bases and J by 0 bases; unmatched bases: 12.